The 27 T cell receptor beta chains below all came from one sample that was sequenced in a study of shared clonotypes between healthy human individuals. TCRdb's table, derived via immunoSEQ multiplex PCR, lists solely in-frame clones and lacks some. The sample has around 560,000 clones; 85% to 95% are singletons. It was CD45RO-negative cells, positively selected for CCR7, that made up naive CD8 cells, with terminally differentiated effector memory CD45RA+ cells excluded. The sequenced sample was naive CD8+ T cells sorted from blood. Receptor source: a woman aged 30 to 39 in good health.

This chain uses TRBV6-6 with TRBJ1-2, with TRBD1 identical over 11 bases. The CDR3 sequence is 15 residues long. Germline CDR1 MNHNY, CDR2 SVGAGI (reference sequence). Trimming cost V 6 bases and J 3 bases; bases outside gene matches: 6. The CDR3 loop reads CASRPRGQGDYGYTF. CDR3 sequence (DNA): TGTGCCAGCAGGCCACGGGGACAGGGGGACTATGGCTACACCTTC.

The CDR3 protein is CASSFWTDSGNTIYF. CDR3 nucleotide sequence: TGTGCCAGCAGCTTCTGGACTGATTCTGGAAACACCATATATTTT. V and J are TRBV5-8 and TRBJ1-3, with D uncertain. The CDR3 totals 15 residues. V lost 2 bases and J lost 1, with 10 bases in between. The germline V gene has CDR1 SGHTS and CDR2 YDEGEE.

The CDR3 DNA reads as TGTGCCAGCAGTTTATCGATTCAGGGAGGATCAAACGAGCAGTACTTC. Translated, it gives CASSLSIQGGSNEQYF. This chain links TRBV27 with TRBJ2-7; possibly TRBD2 for D (6 bases). Trimming removed 0 bases from V and 5 bases from J, with 17 bases in between. CDR1 and CDR2 from the germline V gene are MNHEY and SMNVEV (reference sequence). CDR3 length: 16 amino acids.

This rearrangement joins TRBV7-9 to TRBJ2-7, with D perhaps being TRBD1 or TRBD2 (5 bases each). Trimming shortened V by 6 bases and J by 0 bases, and 9 bases separated the two germline ends. The length of the CDR3 is 13 residues. Germline V gives CDR1 SEHNR, CDR2 FQNEAQ (reference sequence). The chain's CDR3 is CASRRGDSYEQYF. Written as DNA, the CDR3 is TGTGCCAGCAGGAGAGGGGACTCCTACGAGCAGTACTTC.

The rearrangement links TRBV7-8 to TRBJ1-2; 7 nucleotides line up with TRBD1. V was clipped by 2 bases and J by 1 base; unmatched bases: 10. CDR1 and CDR2 from the germline V gene are SGHVS and FQNEAQ. This CDR3 has 17 residues. The CDR3 DNA reads TGTGCCAGCAGCTTAAACCACATCAGGGGGGTTAACTATGGCTACACCTTC. It yields the protein CASSLNHIRGVNYGYTF.

This clone was seen just once. V usage is TRBV28 and J usage is TRBJ2-2, with 7 bases fitting TRBD1. The CDR3 contains 16 residues. Germline V gives CDR1 MDHEN, CDR2 SYDVKM. V was clipped by 2 bases and J by 0 bases; unmatched bases: 3. CDR3 sequence reads: CASSLITGANTGELFF. Here the CDR3 DNA reads TGTGCCAGCAGTTTAATTACAGGGGCGAACACCGGGGAGCTGTTTTTT.

The chain uses TRBV28 and TRBJ1-4; no definite D call. V was pared by 5 bases and J by 0 bases, with 10 bases between. The CDR3 covers 15 residues. The germline CDR1 and CDR2 sequences are MDHEN and SYDVKM. CDR3 nucleotides: TGTGCCAGCAGTCGGATGCCTGCAACTAATGAAAAACTGTTTTTT. Translating it yields CASSRMPATNEKLFF. Filled out from reference TRBV28 and TRBJ1-4, the complete variable domain reads DVKVTQSSRYLVKRTGEKVFLECVQDMDHENMFWYRQDPGLGLRLIYFSYDVKMKEKGDIPEGYSVSREKKERFSLILESASTNQTSMYLCASSRMPATNEKLFFGSGTQLSVL.

J is TRBJ2-7 and V is TRBV27; D is ambiguous. The CDR3 loop spans 16 amino acids. Trimming stripped 3 bases from V and 5 bases from J, with 20 bases between. Germline V CDR1 and CDR2: MNHEY, SMNVEV (reference sequence). The DNA for the CDR3 is TGTGCCAGCAGTTTTCTTGGCCAGAGGCCCTTAGACGAGCAGTACTTC. This encodes CASSFLGQRPLDEQYF.

The chain's CDR3 is CASSIYWSGLMNTEAFF. Written as DNA, the CDR3 is TGTGCCAGCAGCATATATTGGAGTGGTTTAATGAACACTGAAGCTTTCTTT. V is TRBV28 and J is TRBJ1-1; no firm D call. CDR1 and CDR2 from the germline V gene are MDHEN and SYDVKM. CDR3 length equals 17 residues. Deletions cut 6 bases from V and 0 bases from J, with 20 bases between.

The chain joins TRBV9 to TRBJ2-1, with 13 bases that match TRBD2. The CDR3 has 15 amino acids. J lost 8 bases, V lost 7 bases, and 9 bases had no gene match. Germline V lookup: CDR1 SGDLS, CDR2 YYNGEE. The CDR3 region is CASSLLAGGPHEQFF. The CDR3 DNA sequence: TGTGCCAGCTCACTACTAGCGGGAGGGCCACATGAGCAGTTCTTC.

The rearrangement joins TRBV9 to TRBJ2-7; 7 bases line up with TRBD1. V lost 3 bases and J lost 0; bases outside the gene matches: 6. Germline CDR1 SGDLS, CDR2 YYNGEE. This CDR3 contains 15 residues. The CDR3 spells CASSGAYRGSYEQYF. CDR3 nucleotide sequence: TGTGCCAGCAGCGGTGCTTACAGGGGCTCCTACGAGCAGTACTTC.

The CDR3 spells CASSLGALGYEQYF. The CDR3 nucleotides read TGTGCCAGCAGCTTAGGGGCACTGGGCTACGAGCAGTACTTC. The gene calls are TRBV13 and TRBJ2-7; D not certain. Germline V gene data show CDR1 as PRHDT and CDR2 as FYEKMQ (reference sequence). Trimming took off 0 bases at V and 3 bases at J, with 9 bases between the two ends. The CDR3 has 14 amino acids.

The rearrangement joins TRBV6-5 to TRBJ2-5; the match to TRBD2 covers 7 bases. Germline CDR1 reads MNHEY; CDR2 reads SVGAGI. The CDR3 loop spans 12 amino acids. Germline trimming cut 5 bases from V and 5 bases from J; bases unmatched to any gene: 2. In nucleotides, the CDR3 is TGTGCCAGCAGTAGCGGGGATGAGACCCAGTACTTC. It encodes CASSSGDETQYF.

CDR3 nucleotides: TGTGCCAGCAGCCAAGATAGGTACGCCCGAGCCAATGAGCAGTTCTTC. Translating gives CASSQDRYARANEQFF. This chain connects TRBV14 to TRBJ2-1; D remains unclear. Deletions cut 0 bases from V and 6 bases from J, with 15 bases between. Germline assignment: CDR1 SGHDN and CDR2 FVKESK. The CDR3 length is 16 residues.

A few counts support this clone. The chain is built from TRBV27 and TRBJ1-1; 9 nucleotides agree with TRBD1. This CDR3 is built from 15 residues. V lost 0 bases and J lost 5; bases outside the gene matches: 4. Germline CDR1 reads MNHEY; CDR2 reads SMNVEV (reference sequence). The CDR3 coding sequence is TGTGCCAGCAGTTTATCGGGGACAGGGTGGACTGAAGCTTTCTTT. Translated, it gives CASSLSGTGWTEAFF.

The chain links TRBV15 to TRBJ1-2; no clear D. The germline V gene encodes CDR1 LNHNV and CDR2 YYDKDF (reference sequence). The CDR3 is made up of 15 amino acids. V lost 3 bases to trimming and J lost 8 bases, with 19 bases between them. The CDR3: CATSSLYMDWEGYTF. DNA of the CDR3: TGTGCCACCAGCAGCCTATATATGGACTGGGAAGGCTACACCTTC.

V gene TRBV4-1 combines with J gene TRBJ2-2; TRBD2 agrees at 10 bases. This CDR3 spans 16 amino acids. CDR1 and CDR2 (germline): MGHRA, YSYEKL. V gave up 3 bases and J gave up 6 bases; unmatched junction bases: 7. CDR3 DNA sequence: TGCGCCAGCAGCCACTCTAGCGGGAGCTCCCCCGGGGAGCTGTTTTTT. Its translation is CASSHSSGSSPGELFF.

This chain uses TRBV5-8 with TRBJ2-1; 8 bases line up with TRBD1. V lost 3 bases, J lost 4 bases, and 6 bases stayed unmatched. Germline lookup yields CDR1 SGHTS and CDR2 YDEGEE. The CDR3 has 15 residues. The CDR3 DNA sequence: TGTGCCAGCAGCTCGTCACAGGGGGAGTACAATGAGCAGTTCTTC. Protein: CASSSSQGEYNEQFF.

This clone was seen just once. This chain connects TRBV29-1 to TRBJ2-1; D is unresolved. This CDR3 is built from 18 residues. V was cut by 1 base and J by 4 bases, with 23 bases left in between. Germline-derived CDR1 and CDR2 are SQVTM and ANQGSEA. Here the CDR3 DNA reads TGCAGCGTTGAAGGGGGTAGCCAGGAATCCCTTCCTTACAATGAGCAGTTCTTC. The encoded protein is CSVEGGSQESLPYNEQFF.

The V call is TRBV27, the J call TRBJ2-1; D uncertain. Trimming took 6 bases from V and 4 from J, leaving 16 bases between them. The CDR3 is 15 amino acids. The germline gives CDR1 MNHEY, CDR2 SMNVEV (reference sequence). This chain's CDR3 is CASSPDLQRYNEQFF. The CDR3 nucleotides read TGTGCCAGCAGCCCAGACCTTCAGCGTTACAATGAGCAGTTCTTC.

The V call is TRBV2, the J call TRBJ2-1; 7 bases map to TRBD2. The CDR3 is made up of 15 amino acids. The V gene's germline CDR1 is SNHLY and CDR2 FYNNEI. With 5 bases clipped from V and 4 bases from J, the junction kept 8 bases outside the gene matches. The CDR3 is CASSQVAGFYNEQFF. CDR3 DNA: TGTGCCAGCAGTCAGGTAGCGGGCTTTTACAATGAGCAGTTCTTC.

In regard to this clone: A clone one base away is much larger, so this may be a read error. The chain is built from TRBV28 and TRBJ1-1; weak D call: TRBD1 (5 bases). Trimming cost V 2 bases and J 3 bases, with 7 bases left between them. CDR3 length: 13 amino acids. The germline V gene encodes CDR1 MDHEN and CDR2 SYDVKM. The CDR3 DNA follows: TGTGCCAGCAGTTTACCGGGGGACACTGAAGCTTTCTTT. Protein product: CASSLPGDTEAFF.

This chain links TRBV5-6 with TRBJ1-2, with TRBD1 matching over 8 bases. The CDR3 spans 13 residues. Germline trimming cut 6 bases from V and 3 bases from J; bases unmatched to any gene: 4. Germline V gene data show CDR1 as SGHDT and CDR2 as YYEEEE. This CDR3 is CASIQTGDYGYTF. The CDR3 DNA is TGTGCCAGCATCCAGACAGGGGACTATGGCTACACCTTC.

This chain links TRBV28 with TRBJ2-1; D not certain. Germline CDR1 MDHEN, CDR2 SYDVKM. Between the trimmed V and J ends, which lost 3 bases and 2 bases, there was a span of 8 bases. CDR3 length: 14 residues. The DNA for the CDR3 is TGTGCCAGCAGTTTCCTGGCCCCCTACAATGAGCAGTTCTTC. This encodes CASSFLAPYNEQFF. The full variable domain, with the rest looked up from reference TRBV28 and TRBJ2-1, is DVKVTQSSRYLVKRTGEKVFLECVQDMDHENMFWYRQDPGLGLRLIYFSYDVKMKEKGDIPEGYSVSREKKERFSLILESASTNQTSMYLCASSFLAPYNEQFFGPGTRLTVL.

This chain joins TRBV5-6 and TRBJ2-3, with D tentatively TRBD2 (6 bases). V lost 1 base to trimming and J lost 2 bases, with 14 bases between them. The germline CDR1 and CDR2 sequences are SGHDT and YYEEEE. The CDR3 sequence is 16 residues long. The CDR3 bases are TGTGCCAGCAGCTTGAACTCGGAGGGTGACACAGATACGCAGTATTTT. This sequence encodes CASSLNSEGDTDTQYF.

The chain recombines TRBV7-9 with TRBJ2-7; 11 nucleotides line up with TRBD1. J gave up 4 bases and V 3 bases, and 8 bases lay outside the gene matches. Germline V gene data show CDR1 as SEHNR and CDR2 as FQNEAQ (reference sequence). This CDR3 is built from 16 residues. The CDR3 protein is CASSFAGGDRGYEQYF. In DNA form, the CDR3 reads TGTGCCAGCAGCTTCGCCGGAGGGGACAGGGGGTACGAGCAGTACTTC.

This chain joins TRBV6-5 and TRBJ2-7, with 12 bases that match TRBD2. V dropped 11 bases and J dropped 4; count of bases not matched to a gene: 12. Looked up from germline, CDR1 is MNHEY and CDR2 is SVGAGI. The CDR3 is 15 amino acids. The CDR3 here is CAGAVRTSGTYEQYF. CDR3 nucleotides: TGTGCCGGCGCAGTTAGGACTAGCGGGACGTACGAGCAGTACTTC.